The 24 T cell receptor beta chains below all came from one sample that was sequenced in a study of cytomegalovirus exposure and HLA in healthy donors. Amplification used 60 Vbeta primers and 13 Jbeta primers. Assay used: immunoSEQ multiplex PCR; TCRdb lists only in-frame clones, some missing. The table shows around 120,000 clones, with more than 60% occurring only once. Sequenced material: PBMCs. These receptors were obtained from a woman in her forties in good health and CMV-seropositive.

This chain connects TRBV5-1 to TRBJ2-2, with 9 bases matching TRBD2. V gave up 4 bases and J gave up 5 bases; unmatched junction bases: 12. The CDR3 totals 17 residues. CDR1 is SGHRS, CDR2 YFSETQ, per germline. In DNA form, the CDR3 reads TGCGCCAGCAGCCGGGAAGGAGCGGGAGGAGGGACCGGGGAGCTGTTTTTT. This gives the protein CASSREGAGGGTGELFF.

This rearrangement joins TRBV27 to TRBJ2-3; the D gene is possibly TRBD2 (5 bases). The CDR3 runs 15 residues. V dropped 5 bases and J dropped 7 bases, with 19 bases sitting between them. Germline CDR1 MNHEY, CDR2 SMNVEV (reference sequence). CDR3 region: CASSPDPRETNTQYF. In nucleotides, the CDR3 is TGTGCCAGCAGTCCAGACCCTAGGGAGACGAATACGCAGTATTTT.

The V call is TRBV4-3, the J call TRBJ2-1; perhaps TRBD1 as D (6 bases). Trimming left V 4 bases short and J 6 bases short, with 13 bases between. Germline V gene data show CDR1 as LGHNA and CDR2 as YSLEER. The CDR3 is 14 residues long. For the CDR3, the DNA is TGCGCCAGCAGCCTCTGGACAGCAATCAATGAGCAGTTCTTC. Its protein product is CASSLWTAINEQFF.

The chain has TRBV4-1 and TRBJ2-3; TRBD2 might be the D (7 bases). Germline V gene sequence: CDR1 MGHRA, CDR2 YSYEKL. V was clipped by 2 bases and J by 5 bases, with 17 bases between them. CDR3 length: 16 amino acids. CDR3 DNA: TGCGCCAGCAGCCAAATTATCGGCGGGGGCGGAGATACGCAGTATTTT. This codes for CASSQIIGGGGDTQYF.

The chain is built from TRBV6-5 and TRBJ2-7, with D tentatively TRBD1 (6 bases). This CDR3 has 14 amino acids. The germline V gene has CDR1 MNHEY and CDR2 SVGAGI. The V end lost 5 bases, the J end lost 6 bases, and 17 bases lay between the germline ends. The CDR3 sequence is CASSRGQIESEQYF. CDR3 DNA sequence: TGTGCCAGCAGTAGAGGACAGATAGAGTCCGAGCAGTACTTC.

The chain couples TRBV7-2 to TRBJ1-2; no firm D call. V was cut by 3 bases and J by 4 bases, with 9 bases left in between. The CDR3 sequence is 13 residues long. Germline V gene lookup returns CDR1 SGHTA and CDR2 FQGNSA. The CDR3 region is CASSFGRGYGYTF. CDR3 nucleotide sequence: TGTGCCAGCAGCTTTGGCAGAGGCTATGGCTACACCTTC.

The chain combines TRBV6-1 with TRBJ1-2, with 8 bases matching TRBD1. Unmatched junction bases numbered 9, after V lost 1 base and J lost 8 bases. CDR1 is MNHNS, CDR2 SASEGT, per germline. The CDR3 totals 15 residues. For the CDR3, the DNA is TGTGCCAGCAGTGAAGGGGGGACAGGACGGAGAGGCTACACCTTC. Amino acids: CASSEGGTGRRGYTF.

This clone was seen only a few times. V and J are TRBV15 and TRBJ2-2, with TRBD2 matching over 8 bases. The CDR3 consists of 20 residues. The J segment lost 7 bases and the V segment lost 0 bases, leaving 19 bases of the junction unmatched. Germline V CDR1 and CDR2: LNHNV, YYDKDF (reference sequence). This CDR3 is CATSRDGSSPAGVVRGELFF. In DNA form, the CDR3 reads TGTGCCACCAGCAGAGATGGAAGCTCCCCAGCGGGAGTAGTGCGCGGGGAGCTGTTTTTT.

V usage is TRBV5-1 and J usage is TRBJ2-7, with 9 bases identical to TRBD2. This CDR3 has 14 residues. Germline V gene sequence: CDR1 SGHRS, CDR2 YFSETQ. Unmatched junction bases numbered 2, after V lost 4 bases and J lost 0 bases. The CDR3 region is CASSLTSGSYEQYF. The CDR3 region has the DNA TGCGCCAGCAGCCTGACTAGCGGCTCCTACGAGCAGTACTTC.

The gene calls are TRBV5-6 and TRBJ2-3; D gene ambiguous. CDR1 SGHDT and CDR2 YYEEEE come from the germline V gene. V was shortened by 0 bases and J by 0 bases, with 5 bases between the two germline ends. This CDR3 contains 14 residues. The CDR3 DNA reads TGTGCCAGCAGCTTGGTCAGTAGCACAGATACGCAGTATTTT. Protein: CASSLVSSTDTQYF.

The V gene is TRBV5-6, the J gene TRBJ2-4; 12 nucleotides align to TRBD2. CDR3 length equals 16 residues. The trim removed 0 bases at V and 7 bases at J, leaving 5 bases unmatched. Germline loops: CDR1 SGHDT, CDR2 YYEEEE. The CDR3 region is CASSLEGLAGRNIQYF. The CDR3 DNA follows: TGTGCCAGCAGCTTGGAGGGACTAGCGGGCCGGAACATTCAGTACTTC.

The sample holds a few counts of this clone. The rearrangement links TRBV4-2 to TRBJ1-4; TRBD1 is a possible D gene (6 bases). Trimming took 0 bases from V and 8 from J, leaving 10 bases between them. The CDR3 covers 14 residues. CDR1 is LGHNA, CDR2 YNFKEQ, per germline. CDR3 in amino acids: CASSQDGGREKLFF. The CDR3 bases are TGTGCCAGCAGCCAAGATGGGGGCCGCGAAAAACTGTTTTTT.

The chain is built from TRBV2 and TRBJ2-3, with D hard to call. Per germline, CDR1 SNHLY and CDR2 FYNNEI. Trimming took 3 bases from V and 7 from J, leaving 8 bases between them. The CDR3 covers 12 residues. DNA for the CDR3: TGTGCCAGCAGTGATGTGCGGAATACGCAGTATTTT. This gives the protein CASSDVRNTQYF.

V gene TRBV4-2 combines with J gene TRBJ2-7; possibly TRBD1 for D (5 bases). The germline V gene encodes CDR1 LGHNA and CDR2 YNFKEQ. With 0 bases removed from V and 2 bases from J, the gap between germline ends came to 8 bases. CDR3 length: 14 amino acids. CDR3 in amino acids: CASSQETVTYEQYF. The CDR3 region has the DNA TGTGCCAGCAGCCAAGAGACAGTAACCTACGAGCAGTACTTC.

The CDR3 DNA follows: TGTGCCAGTTTGCGGGAGGCAAACACTGAAGCTTTCTTT. This codes for CASLREANTEAFF. This chain connects TRBV6-5 to TRBJ1-1, with D hard to call. V lost 9 bases and J 2 bases, leaving 13 bases between the germline ends. CDR1 and CDR2 (germline): MNHEY, SVGAGI. The CDR3 runs 13 residues.

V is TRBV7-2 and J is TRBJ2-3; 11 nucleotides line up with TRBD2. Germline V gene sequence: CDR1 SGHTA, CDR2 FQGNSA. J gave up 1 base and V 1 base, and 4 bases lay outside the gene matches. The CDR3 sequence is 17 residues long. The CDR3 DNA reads TGTGCCAGCAGCTTAGGGATTAGCGGGAGGGGCACAGATACGCAGTATTTT. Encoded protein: CASSLGISGRGTDTQYF.

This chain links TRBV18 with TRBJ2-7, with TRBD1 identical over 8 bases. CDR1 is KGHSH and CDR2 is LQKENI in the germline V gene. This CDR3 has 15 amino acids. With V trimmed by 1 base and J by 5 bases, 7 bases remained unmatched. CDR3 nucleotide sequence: TGTGCCAGCTCACCACGAATCGACAGGGGCGACGAGCAGTACTTC. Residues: CASSPRIDRGDEQYF.

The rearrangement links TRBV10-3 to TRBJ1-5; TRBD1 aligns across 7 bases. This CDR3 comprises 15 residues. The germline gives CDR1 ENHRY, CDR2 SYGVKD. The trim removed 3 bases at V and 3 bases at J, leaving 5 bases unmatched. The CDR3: CAISETGASNQPQHF. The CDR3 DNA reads TGTGCCATCAGTGAAACAGGGGCATCCAATCAGCCCCAGCATTTT.

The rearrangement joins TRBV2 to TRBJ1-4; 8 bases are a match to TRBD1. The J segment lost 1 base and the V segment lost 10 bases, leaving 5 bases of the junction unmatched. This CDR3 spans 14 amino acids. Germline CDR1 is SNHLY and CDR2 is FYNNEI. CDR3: CAISDRVTNEKLFF. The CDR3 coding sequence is TGTGCCATATCGGACAGGGTAACTAATGAAAAACTGTTTTTT.

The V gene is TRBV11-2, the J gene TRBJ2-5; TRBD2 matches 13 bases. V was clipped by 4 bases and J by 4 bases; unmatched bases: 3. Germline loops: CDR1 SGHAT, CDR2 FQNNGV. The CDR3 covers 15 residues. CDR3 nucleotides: TGTGCCAGCAGCTCACGGACTAGCGGGGGAGAGACCCAGTACTTC. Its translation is CASSSRTSGGETQYF.

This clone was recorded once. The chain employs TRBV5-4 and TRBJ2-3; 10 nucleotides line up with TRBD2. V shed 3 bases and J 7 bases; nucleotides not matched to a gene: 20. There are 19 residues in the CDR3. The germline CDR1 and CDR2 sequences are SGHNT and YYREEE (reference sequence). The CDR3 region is CASSSGGLAGVVGENTQYF. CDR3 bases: TGTGCCAGCAGCTCCGGGGGGCTAGCGGGAGTTGTAGGAGAAAATACGCAGTATTTT.

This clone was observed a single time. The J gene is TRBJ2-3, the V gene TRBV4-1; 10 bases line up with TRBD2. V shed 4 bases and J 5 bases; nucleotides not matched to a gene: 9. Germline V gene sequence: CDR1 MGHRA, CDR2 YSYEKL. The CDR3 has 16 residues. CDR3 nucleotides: TGCGCCAGCAGCCTCTCGAGCGGGGGGGCCGGAGATACGCAGTATTTT. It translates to CASSLSSGGAGDTQYF.

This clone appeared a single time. In DNA, the CDR3 is TGTGCCAGTAGTATAGATCAGGGGGCCAAAAACATTCAGTACTTC. Protein sequence: CASSIDQGAKNIQYF. This chain joins TRBV19 and TRBJ2-4; D perhaps matches TRBD1 (6 bases). Trimming pared 0 bases from V and 1 base from J, leaving 7 bases between. Germline-derived CDR1 and CDR2 are LNHDA and SQIVND (reference sequence). The CDR3 is 15 residues long.

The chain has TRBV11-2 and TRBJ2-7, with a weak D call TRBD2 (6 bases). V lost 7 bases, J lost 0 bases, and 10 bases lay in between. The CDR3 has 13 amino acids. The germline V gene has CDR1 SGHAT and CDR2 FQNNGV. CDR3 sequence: CASIRTNSYEQYF. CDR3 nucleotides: TGTGCCAGCATCCGGACTAACTCCTACGAGCAGTACTTC.